Shown below are 6 T cell receptor beta chains from a single sample sequenced in a study of CD4 T cells in relation to SARS-CoV-2 and coronaviruses. Sequencing used immunoSEQ multiplex PCR; TCRdb keeps in-frame clones, though not all of them. This table has 60,000 to 85,000 clones, just over 90% appearing once. CD4+ T cells from unexposed donors were obtained before the COVID-19 pandemic (2011-2018). The sequencing input was naive CD4+ T cells from PBMCs. The subset was: naive CD4+ T cells isolated by negative enrichment. The receptors stem from a human donor in good health.

This chain joins TRBV11-2 and TRBJ2-5, with D possibly called TRBD1 or TRBD2 (5 bases each). CDR3 length equals 14 residues. Germline V gives CDR1 SGHAT, CDR2 FQNNGV. Deletions cut 5 bases from V and 0 bases from J, with 10 bases between. CDR3 DNA: TGTGCCAGCAGCCCGGGGCCGTACCAAGAGACCCAGTACTTC. Translated, it gives CASSPGPYQETQYF.

V usage is TRBV9 and J usage is TRBJ2-2; TRBD1 or TRBD2 may be the D gene (7 bases each). Trimming cost V 2 bases and J 5 bases, with 19 bases left between them. The CDR3 covers 17 residues. Germline CDR1 reads SGDLS; CDR2 reads YYNGEE. Here the CDR3 DNA reads TGTGCCAGCAGCGTCTCCCTGGGGCAGGGGGGGACCGGGGAGCTGTTTTTT. It codes for CASSVSLGQGGTGELFF. The entire variable domain, with the rest obtained from reference TRBV9 and TRBJ2-2, is as follows: DSGVTQTPKHLITATGQRVTLRCSPRSGDLSVYWYQQSLDQGLQFLIQYYNGEERAKGNILERFSAQQFPDLHSELNLSSLELGDSALYFCASSVSLGQGGTGELFFGEGSRLTVL.

Details on this clone: Other nucleotide sequences in the sample specify the same CDR3. This chain joins TRBV2 and TRBJ2-2, with D perhaps given as TRBD1 or TRBD2 (5 bases each). This CDR3 is built from 14 residues. Per the germline V gene, CDR1 is SNHLY and CDR2 is FYNNEI. The V gene lost 3 bases and the J gene lost 6 bases, with 11 bases spanning the gap. The DNA for the CDR3 is TGTGCCAGCAGTGATTGGGGGAGCGCCGGGGAGCTGTTTTTT. It translates to CASSDWGSAGELFF.

This clone showed up just a few times. Here the CDR3 DNA reads TGTGCCAGCAGGACTACCTCCTACGAGCAGTACTTC. This gives the protein CASRTTSYEQYF. V gene TRBV27 combines with J gene TRBJ2-7; a weak D match, TRBD2 (5 bases). This CDR3 region has 12 residues. V was cut by 6 bases and J by 0 bases, with 6 bases left in between. CDR1 and CDR2 (germline): MNHEY, SMNVEV (reference sequence).

In DNA form, the CDR3 reads TGTGCCTGGAGCGCGGGACAGCTCTATGGCTACACCTTC. Protein sequence: CAWSAGQLYGYTF. The J gene is TRBJ1-2, the V gene TRBV30; TRBD1 matches at 7 bases. Germline V lookup: CDR1 GTSNPN, CDR2 SVGIG (reference sequence). CDR3 length: 13 amino acids. Trimming removed 3 bases from V and 4 bases from J; junction bases left unmatched: 5.

The chain recombines TRBV29-1 with TRBJ1-5, with a tentative D call TRBD1 (5 bases). The CDR3 runs 13 residues. With 6 bases removed from V and 2 bases from J, the gap between germline ends came to 11 bases. The germline V gene encodes CDR1 SQVTM and CDR2 ANQGSEA. Here the CDR3 DNA reads TGCAGCGTCGGGGGTTCGGGCAATCAGCCCCAGCATTTT. Translation: CSVGGSGNQPQHF.